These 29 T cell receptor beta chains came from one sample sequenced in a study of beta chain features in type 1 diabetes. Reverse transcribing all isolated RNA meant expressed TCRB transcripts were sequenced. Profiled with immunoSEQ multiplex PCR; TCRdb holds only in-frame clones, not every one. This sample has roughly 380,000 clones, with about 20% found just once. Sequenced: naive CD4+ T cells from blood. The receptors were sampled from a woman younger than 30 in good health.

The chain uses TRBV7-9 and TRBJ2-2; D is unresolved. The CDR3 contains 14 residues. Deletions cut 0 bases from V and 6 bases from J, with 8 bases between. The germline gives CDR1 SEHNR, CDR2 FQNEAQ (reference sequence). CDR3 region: CASSLAAAAGELFF. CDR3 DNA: TGTGCCAGCAGCTTAGCGGCCGCAGCCGGGGAGCTGTTTTTT.

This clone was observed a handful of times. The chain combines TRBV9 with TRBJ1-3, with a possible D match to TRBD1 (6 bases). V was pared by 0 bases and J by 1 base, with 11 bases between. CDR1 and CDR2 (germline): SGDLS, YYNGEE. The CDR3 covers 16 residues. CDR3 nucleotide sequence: TGTGCCAGCAGCGTAGCAGGCAGGGGATCTGGAAACACCATATATTTT. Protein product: CASSVAGRGSGNTIYF. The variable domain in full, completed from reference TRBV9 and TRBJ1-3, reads DSGVTQTPKHLITATGQRVTLRCSPRSGDLSVYWYQQSLDQGLQFLIQYYNGEERAKGNILERFSAQQFPDLHSELNLSSLELGDSALYFCASSVAGRGSGNTIYFGEGSWLTVV.

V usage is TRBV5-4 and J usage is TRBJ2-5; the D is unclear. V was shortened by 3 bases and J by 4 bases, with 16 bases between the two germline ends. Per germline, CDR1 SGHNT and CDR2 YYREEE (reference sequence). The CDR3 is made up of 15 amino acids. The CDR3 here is CASSSASAARETQYF. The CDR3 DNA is TGTGCCAGCAGCTCAGCCTCGGCGGCTAGAGAGACCCAGTACTTC. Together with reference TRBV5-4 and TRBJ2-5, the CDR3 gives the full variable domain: ETGVTQSPTHLIKTRGQQVTLRCSSQSGHNTVSWYQQALGQGPQFIFQYYREEENGRGNFPPRFSGLQFPNYSSELNVNALELDDSALYLCASSSASAARETQYFGPGTRLLVL.

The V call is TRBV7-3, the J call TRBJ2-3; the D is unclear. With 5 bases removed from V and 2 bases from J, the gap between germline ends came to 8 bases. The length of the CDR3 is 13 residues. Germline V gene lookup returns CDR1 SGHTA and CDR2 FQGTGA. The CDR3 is CASSDQVTDTQYF. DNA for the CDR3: TGTGCCAGCAGCGACCAGGTCACAGATACGCAGTATTTT.

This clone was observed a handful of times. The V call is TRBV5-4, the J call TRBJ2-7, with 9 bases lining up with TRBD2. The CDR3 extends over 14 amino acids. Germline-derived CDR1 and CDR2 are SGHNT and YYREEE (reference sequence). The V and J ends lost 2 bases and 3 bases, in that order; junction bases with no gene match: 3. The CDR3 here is CASSFGRGGYEQYF. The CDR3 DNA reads TGTGCCAGCAGCTTTGGGCGGGGGGGCTACGAGCAGTACTTC.

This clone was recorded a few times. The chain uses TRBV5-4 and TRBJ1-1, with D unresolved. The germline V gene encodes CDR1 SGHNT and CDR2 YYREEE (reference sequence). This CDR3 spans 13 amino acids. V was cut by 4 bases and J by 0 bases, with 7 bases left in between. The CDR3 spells CASSPRLNTEAFF. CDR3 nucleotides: TGTGCCAGCAGCCCGCGGTTGAACACTGAAGCTTTCTTT.

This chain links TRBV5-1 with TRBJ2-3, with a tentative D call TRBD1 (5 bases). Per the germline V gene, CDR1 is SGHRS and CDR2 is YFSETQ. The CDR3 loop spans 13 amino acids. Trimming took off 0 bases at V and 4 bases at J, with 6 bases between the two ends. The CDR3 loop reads CASSLEGSDTQYF. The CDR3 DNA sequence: TGCGCCAGCAGCTTGGAGGGGTCAGATACGCAGTATTTT.

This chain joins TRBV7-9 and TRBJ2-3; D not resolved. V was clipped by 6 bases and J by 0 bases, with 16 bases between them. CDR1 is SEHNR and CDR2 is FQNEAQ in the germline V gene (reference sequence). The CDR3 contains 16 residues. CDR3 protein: CASRSFVSSSTDTQYF. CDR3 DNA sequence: TGTGCCAGCAGGAGTTTTGTATCATCTAGCACAGATACGCAGTATTTT.

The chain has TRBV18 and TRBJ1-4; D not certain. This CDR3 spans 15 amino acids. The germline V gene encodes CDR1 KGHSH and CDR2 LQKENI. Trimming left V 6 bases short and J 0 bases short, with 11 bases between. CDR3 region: CASSSLQSTNEKLFF. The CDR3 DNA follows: TGTGCCAGCTCGTCGTTACAGTCAACTAATGAAAAACTGTTTTTT.

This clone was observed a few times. In DNA, the CDR3 is TGTGCCAGCTCACCACTGGGGGGAGCGGCCGAGCAGTACTTC. Translating gives CASSPLGGAAEQYF. The V call is TRBV18, the J call TRBJ2-7; TRBD2 might be the D (6 bases). Germline CDR1 KGHSH, CDR2 LQKENI. Between the trimmed V and J ends, which lost 1 base and 6 bases, there was a span of 13 bases. The CDR3 is made up of 14 amino acids.

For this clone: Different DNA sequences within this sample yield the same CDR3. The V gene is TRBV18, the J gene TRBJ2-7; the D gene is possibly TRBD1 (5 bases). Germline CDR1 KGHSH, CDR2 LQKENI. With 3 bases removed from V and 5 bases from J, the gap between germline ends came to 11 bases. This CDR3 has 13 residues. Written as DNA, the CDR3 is TGTGCCAGCTCACCCGGGCAGGGCGACGAGCAGTACTTC. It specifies CASSPGQGDEQYF.

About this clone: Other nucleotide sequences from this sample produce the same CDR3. The CDR3 region is CASSSSGGEETQYF. DNA of the CDR3: TGTGCCAGCAGCTCTAGCGGGGGGGAAGAGACCCAGTACTTC. V gene TRBV5-4 combines with J gene TRBJ2-5, with TRBD2 matching over 12 bases. V shed 3 bases and J 3 bases; nucleotides not matched to a gene: 0. The CDR3 is 14 residues long. The germline V gene encodes CDR1 SGHNT and CDR2 YYREEE (reference sequence). The variable domain in full, with the rest retrieved from reference TRBV5-4 and TRBJ2-5, is ETGVTQSPTHLIKTRGQQVTLRCSSQSGHNTVSWYQQALGQGPQFIFQYYREEENGRGNFPPRFSGLQFPNYSSELNVNALELDDSALYLCASSSSGGEETQYFGPGTRLLVL.

Here the CDR3 reads CSVAETGANTEAFF. The CDR3 region has the DNA TGCAGCGTTGCCGAGACAGGGGCCAACACTGAAGCTTTCTTT. The V gene is TRBV29-1, the J gene TRBJ1-1; 8 positions agree with TRBD1. Germline V lookup: CDR1 SQVTM, CDR2 ANQGSEA. The CDR3 runs to 14 residues. J lost 2 bases, V lost 4 bases, and 6 bases had no gene match.

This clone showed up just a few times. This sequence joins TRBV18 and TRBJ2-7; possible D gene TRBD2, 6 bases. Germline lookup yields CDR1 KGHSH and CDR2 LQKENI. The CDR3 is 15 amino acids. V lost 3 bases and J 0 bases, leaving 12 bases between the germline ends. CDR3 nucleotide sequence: TGTGCCAGCTCACCGGAGGAGGGATTCTCCTACGAGCAGTACTTC. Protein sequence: CASSPEEGFSYEQYF.

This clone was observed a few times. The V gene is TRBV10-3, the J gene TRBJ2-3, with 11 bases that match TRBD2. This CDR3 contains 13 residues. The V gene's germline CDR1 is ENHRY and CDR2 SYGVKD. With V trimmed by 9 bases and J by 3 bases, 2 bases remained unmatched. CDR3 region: CAILAGVTDTQYF. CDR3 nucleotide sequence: TGTGCCATACTAGCGGGAGTAACAGATACGCAGTATTTT.

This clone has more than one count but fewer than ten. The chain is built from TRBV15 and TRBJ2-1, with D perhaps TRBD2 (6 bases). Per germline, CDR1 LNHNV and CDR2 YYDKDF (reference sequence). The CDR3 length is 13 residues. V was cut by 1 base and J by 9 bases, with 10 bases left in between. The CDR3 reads CATSRAEAGEQFF. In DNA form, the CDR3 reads TGTGCCACCAGCAGAGCCGAAGCGGGTGAGCAGTTCTTC.

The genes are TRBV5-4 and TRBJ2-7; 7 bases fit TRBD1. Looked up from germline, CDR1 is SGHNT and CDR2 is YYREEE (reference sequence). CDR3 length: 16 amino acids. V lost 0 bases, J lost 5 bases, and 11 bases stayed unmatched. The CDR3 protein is CASSLGPETGTHEQYF. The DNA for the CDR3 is TGTGCCAGCAGCTTGGGTCCAGAGACAGGGACCCACGAGCAGTACTTC.

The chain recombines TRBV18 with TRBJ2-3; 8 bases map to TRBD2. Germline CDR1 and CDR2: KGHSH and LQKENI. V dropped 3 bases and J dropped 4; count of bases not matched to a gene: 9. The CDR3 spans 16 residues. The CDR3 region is CASSPDVAGGADTQYF. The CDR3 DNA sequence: TGTGCCAGCTCACCGGACGTGGCGGGAGGAGCAGATACGCAGTATTTT.

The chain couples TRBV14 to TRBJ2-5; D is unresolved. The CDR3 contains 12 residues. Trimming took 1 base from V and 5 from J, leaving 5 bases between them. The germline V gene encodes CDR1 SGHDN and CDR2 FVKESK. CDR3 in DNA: TGTGCCAGCAGCCAAGCCAGGGAGACCCAGTACTTC. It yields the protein CASSQARETQYF.

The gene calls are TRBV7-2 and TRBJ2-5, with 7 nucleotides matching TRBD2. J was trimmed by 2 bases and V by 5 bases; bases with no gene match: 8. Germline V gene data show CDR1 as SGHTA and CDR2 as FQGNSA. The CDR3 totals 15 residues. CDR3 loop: CASSRLAGYQETQYF. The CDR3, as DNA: TGTGCCAGCAGCCGACTAGCCGGGTATCAAGAGACCCAGTACTTC.

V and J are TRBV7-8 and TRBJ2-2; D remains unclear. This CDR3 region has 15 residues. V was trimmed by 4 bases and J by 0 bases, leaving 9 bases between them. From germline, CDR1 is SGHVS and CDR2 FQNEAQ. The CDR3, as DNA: TGTGCCAGCAGCTCAACTAACACGAACACCGGGGAGCTGTTTTTT. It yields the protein CASSSTNTNTGELFF. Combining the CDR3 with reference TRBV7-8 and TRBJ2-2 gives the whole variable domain GAGVSQSPRYKVAKRGQDVALRCDPISGHVSLFWYQQALGQGPEFLTYFQNEAQLDKSGLPSDRFFAERPEGSVSTLKIQRTQQEDSAVYLCASSSTNTNTGELFFGEGSRLTVL.

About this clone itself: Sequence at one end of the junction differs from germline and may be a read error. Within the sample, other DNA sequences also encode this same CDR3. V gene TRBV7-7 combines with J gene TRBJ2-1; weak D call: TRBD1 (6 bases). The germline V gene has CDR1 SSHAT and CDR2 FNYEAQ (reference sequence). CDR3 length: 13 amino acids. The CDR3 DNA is TGTGCTAGCAGCTTGGACAGTTACAATGAGCAGTTCTTC. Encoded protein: CASSLDSYNEQFF.

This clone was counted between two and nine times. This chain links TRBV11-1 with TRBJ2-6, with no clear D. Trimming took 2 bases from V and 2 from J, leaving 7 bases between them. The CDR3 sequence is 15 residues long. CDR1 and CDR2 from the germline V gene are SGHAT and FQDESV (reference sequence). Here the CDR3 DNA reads TGTGCCAGCAGCTTATCCCGTGCTGGGGCCAACGTCCTGACTTTC. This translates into CASSLSRAGANVLTF.

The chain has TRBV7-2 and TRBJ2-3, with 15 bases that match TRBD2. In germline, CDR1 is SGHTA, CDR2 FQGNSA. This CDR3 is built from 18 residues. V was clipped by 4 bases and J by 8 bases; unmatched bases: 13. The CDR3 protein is CASSSLTGLAGGRSTQYF. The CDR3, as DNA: TGTGCCAGCAGCTCCCTTACGGGACTAGCGGGGGGACGAAGTACGCAGTATTTT.

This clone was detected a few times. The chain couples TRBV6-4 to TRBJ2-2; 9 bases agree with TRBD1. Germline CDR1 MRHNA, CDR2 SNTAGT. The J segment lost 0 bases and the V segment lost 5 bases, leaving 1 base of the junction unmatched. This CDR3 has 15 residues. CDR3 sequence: CASSRQGANTGELFF. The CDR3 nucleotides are TGTGCCAGCAGTAGACAGGGGGCGAACACCGGGGAGCTGTTTTTT.

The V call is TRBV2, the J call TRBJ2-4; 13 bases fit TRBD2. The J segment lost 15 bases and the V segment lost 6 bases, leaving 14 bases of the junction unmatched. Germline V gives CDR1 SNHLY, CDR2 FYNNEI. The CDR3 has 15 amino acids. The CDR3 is CASSPYAGLAGDMYF. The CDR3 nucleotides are TGTGCCAGCAGCCCTTACGCTGGACTAGCGGGAGATATGTACTTC.

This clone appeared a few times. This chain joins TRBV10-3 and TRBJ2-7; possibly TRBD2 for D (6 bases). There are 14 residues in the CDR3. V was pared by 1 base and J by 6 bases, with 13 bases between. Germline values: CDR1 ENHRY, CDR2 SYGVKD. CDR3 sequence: CAISEYTTSSEQYF. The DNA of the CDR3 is TGTGCCATCAGTGAGTATACGACTAGTTCCGAGCAGTACTTC.

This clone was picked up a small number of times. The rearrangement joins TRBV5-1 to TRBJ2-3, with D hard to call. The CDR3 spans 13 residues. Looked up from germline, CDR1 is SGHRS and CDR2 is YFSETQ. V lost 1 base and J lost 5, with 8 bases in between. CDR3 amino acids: CASSLPVGDTQYF. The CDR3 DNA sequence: TGCGCCAGCAGCTTGCCAGTTGGAGATACGCAGTATTTT.

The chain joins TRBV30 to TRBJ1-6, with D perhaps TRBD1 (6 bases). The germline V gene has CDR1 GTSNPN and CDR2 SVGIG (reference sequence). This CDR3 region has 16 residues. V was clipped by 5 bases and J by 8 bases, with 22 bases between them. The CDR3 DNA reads TGTGCCTGGTCCCCCCGGGACACTTTAAGGGATTCACCCCTCCACTTT. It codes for CAWSPRDTLRDSPLHF.